This T cell receptor beta chain was identified during a study of cytomegalovirus exposure and HLA in healthy donors. A multiplex PCR was run with 60 Vbeta primers and 13 Jbeta primers. Clones were read by immunoSEQ multiplex PCR, and TCRdb kept only the in-frame ones, dropping some. The repertoire holds about 100,000 clones, roughly 60% seen once, with about 4.4% in the top ten. The CDR3 loop spans 16 amino acids. Germline V gene data show CDR1 as SEHNR and CDR2 as FQNEAQ (reference sequence). The ends were cut back, 2 bases at V and 0 bases at J, with 11 bases in the middle. The gene calls are TRBV7-9 and TRBJ2-1; maybe TRBD2 (5 bases). The sample was PBMCs. This sequence originates from a human donor in good health. The CDR3: CASSLWLASSYNEQFF. The CDR3 DNA follows: TGTGCCAGCAGCTTATGGCTAGCCAGCTCCTACAATGAGCAGTTCTTC.